Shown below are 9 T cell receptor beta chains from a single sample sequenced in a study of chemoradiotherapy in HPV16-positive cancers. The method was immunoSEQ multiplex PCR; TCRdb's version includes in-frame clones alone and lacks a portion of them. The sample records around 8,300 clones, around 90% being singletons. The sample was blood, taken from a patient who underwent chemoradiotherapy. The receptor source for this set is a human donor with HPV-associated anogenital cancer.

The rearrangement joins TRBV9 to TRBJ2-7, with 9 nucleotides matching TRBD1. Trimming cost V 3 bases and J 0 bases; bases outside gene matches: 1. CDR3 size: 14 residues. Looked up from germline, CDR1 is SGDLS and CDR2 is YYNGEE. The CDR3 loop is CASSATGGSYEQYF. CDR3 nucleotide sequence: TGTGCCAGCAGCGCGACAGGGGGCTCCTACGAGCAGTACTTC.

The V call is TRBV7-9, the J call TRBJ2-7; D could derive from TRBD1 or TRBD2 (5 bases each). Between the trimmed V and J ends, which lost 5 bases and 4 bases, there was a span of 15 bases. The CDR3 spans 14 residues. Germline V gene sequence: CDR1 SEHNR, CDR2 FQNEAQ (reference sequence). The CDR3 loop is CASSTPWDEYEQYF. In DNA form, the CDR3 reads TGTGCCAGCAGCACACCTTGGGACGAATACGAGCAGTACTTC.

The J gene is TRBJ1-2, the V gene TRBV27, with 7 bases aligning to TRBD1. This CDR3 contains 14 residues. V lost 3 bases to trimming and J lost 0 bases; unmatched junction nucleotides: 1. Germline loops: CDR1 MNHEY, CDR2 SMNVEV (reference sequence). CDR3 region: CASSLTGTNYGYTF. In nucleotides, the CDR3 is TGTGCCAGCAGTTTGACAGGGACTAACTATGGCTACACCTTC.

This clone is termed large. The chain carries TRBV7-9 and TRBJ2-2; D gene uncertain. The CDR3 sequence is 15 residues long. Trimming shortened V by 1 base and J by 6 bases, and 12 bases separated the two germline ends. Germline CDR1 reads SEHNR; CDR2 reads FQNEAQ (reference sequence). The CDR3 is CASSLVGSSPGELFF. The CDR3 DNA follows: TGTGCCAGCAGCTTAGTAGGTAGCTCCCCCGGGGAGCTGTTTTTT.

This clone was counted between two and nine times. The chain joins TRBV5-1 to TRBJ2-5; the D is unclear. Germline V CDR1 and CDR2: SGHRS, YFSETQ. This CDR3 comprises 13 residues. The ends were cut back, 4 bases at V and 1 base at J, with 8 bases in the middle. The CDR3 DNA follows: TGCGCCAGCAGCCGCGAGGTCCAAGAGACCCAGTACTTC. Protein sequence: CASSREVQETQYF.

The V call is TRBV5-4, the J call TRBJ1-1; TRBD1 matches at 7 bases. Germline V CDR1 and CDR2: SGHNT, YYREEE (reference sequence). The CDR3 spans 16 residues. Germline trimming cut 3 bases from V and 4 bases from J; bases unmatched to any gene: 12. CDR3 region: CASSSKYRGAITEAFF. DNA of the CDR3: TGTGCCAGCAGCTCTAAGTACAGGGGCGCAATCACTGAAGCTTTCTTT.

This clone appeared a few times. This chain joins TRBV5-1 and TRBJ2-5; possibly TRBD1 for D (6 bases). Germline V CDR1 and CDR2: SGHRS, YFSETQ. The germline V and J ends were trimmed by 7 bases and 2 bases, with 18 bases remaining between them. This CDR3 is 15 amino acids long. CDR3 sequence (DNA): TGCGCCAGCGAAAGGTCAGGGGACCGACAAGAGACCCAGTACTTC. This gives the protein CASERSGDRQETQYF.

CDR3 bases: TGTGCCAGCAGTCCTGGGGCCAACGTCCTGACTTTC. Its translation is CASSPGANVLTF. This chain joins TRBV6-5 and TRBJ2-6; no definite D call. This CDR3 has 12 amino acids. Germline-derived CDR1 and CDR2 are MNHEY and SVGAGI. V gave up 5 bases and J gave up 2 bases, with 1 base separating them.

This clone came up a few times. The chain uses TRBV6-5 and TRBJ1-1; no definite D call. V lost 0 bases and J 4 bases, leaving 12 bases between the germline ends. Germline CDR1 reads MNHEY; CDR2 reads SVGAGI. The CDR3 has 15 residues. The CDR3 sequence: CASSYSGSVGTEAFF. DNA for the CDR3: TGTGCCAGCAGTTACTCGGGGTCTGTGGGCACTGAAGCTTTCTTT.